This T cell receptor beta chain was identified during a study of T cell changes during pregnancy in multiple sclerosis. Profiled with immunoSEQ multiplex PCR; TCRdb holds only in-frame clones, not every one. The table has more than 55,000 clones, approximately 90% seen once. Per germline, CDR1 LNHDA and CDR2 SQIVND (reference sequence). The germline V and J ends were trimmed by 4 bases and 4 bases, with 8 bases remaining between them. This CDR3 contains 13 residues. Comment on this clone: Different DNA sequences within this sample yield the same CDR3.

This sequence originates from a female donor in good health, enrolled as a control in a pregnancy study. Here the sequenced sample was peripheral blood, taken in the first trimester of pregnancy. The chain recombines TRBV19 with TRBJ2-1, with D perhaps TRBD1 (6 bases). The CDR3 protein is CASSKDRYNEQFF. The DNA of the CDR3 is TGTGCCAGTAGTAAAGACAGGTACAATGAGCAGTTCTTC.